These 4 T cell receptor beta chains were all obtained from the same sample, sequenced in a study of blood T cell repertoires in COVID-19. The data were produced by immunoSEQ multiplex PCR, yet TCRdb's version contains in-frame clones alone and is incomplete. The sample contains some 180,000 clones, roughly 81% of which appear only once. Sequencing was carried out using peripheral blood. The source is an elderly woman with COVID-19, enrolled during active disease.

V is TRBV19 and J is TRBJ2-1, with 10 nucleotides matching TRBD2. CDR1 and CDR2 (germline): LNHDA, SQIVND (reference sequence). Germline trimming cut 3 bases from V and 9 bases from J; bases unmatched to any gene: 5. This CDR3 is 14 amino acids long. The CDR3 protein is CASSIRTSGSEQFF. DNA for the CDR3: TGTGCCAGTAGTATCCGGACTAGCGGCAGTGAGCAGTTCTTC. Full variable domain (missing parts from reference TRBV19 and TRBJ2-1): DGGITQSPKYLFRKEGQNVTLSCEQNLNHDAMYWYRQDPGQGLRLIYYSQIVNDFQKGDIAEGYSVSREKKESFPLTVTSAQKNPTAFYLCASSIRTSGSEQFFGPGTRLTVL.

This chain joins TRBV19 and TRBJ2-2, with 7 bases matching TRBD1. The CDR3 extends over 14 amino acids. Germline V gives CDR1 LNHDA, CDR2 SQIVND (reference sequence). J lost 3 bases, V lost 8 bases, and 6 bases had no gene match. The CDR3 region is CASRDRVDTGELFF. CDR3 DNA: TGTGCCAGTCGAGACAGGGTGGACACCGGGGAGCTGTTTTTT.

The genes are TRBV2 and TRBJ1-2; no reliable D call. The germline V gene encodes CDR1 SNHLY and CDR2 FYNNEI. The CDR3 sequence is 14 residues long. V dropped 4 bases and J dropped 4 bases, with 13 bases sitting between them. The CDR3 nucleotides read TGTGCCAGCAGTGTAATTAGGGAGAGCTATGGCTACACCTTC. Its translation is CASSVIRESYGYTF.

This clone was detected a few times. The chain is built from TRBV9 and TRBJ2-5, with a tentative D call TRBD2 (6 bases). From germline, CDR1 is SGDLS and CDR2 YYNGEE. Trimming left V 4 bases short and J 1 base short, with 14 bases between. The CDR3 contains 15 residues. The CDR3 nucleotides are TGTGCCAGCAGCCCGCTGGGTAGCGGCCAAGAGACCCAGTACTTC. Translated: CASSPLGSGQETQYF.